The rows below give T cell receptor beta chains drawn from one sample of a study of OX40 agonist ivuxolimab in advanced cancers. Sequencing was performed with immunoSEQ multiplex PCR; in TCRdb, only in-frame clones are kept and a portion is missing. The sample has roughly 77,000 clones; roughly 80% are singletons. The starting material was CD4+ or CD8+ T cells sorted from blood, obtained in a trial of the OX40 agonist ivuxolimab. The receptors stem from an adult with an advanced solid tumor such as melanoma, head and neck, liver or kidney cancer. The CDR3 runs from the conserved cysteine through the conserved F or W. Fields, in order: V gene, J gene, clone size, D gene, CDR3 protein, CDR3 DNA. The D gene is left open where the match is weak. Clone size is shown for a subset of rows, as once, few, many or a class of expanded clone.

v_call: TRBV7-9
j_call: TRBJ1-6
clone_size: .
d_call: TRBD1
cdr3_aa: CASSLTGTGVSPLHF
cdr3_nt: TGTGCCAGCAGCCTGACCGGGACAGGGGTTTCACCCCTCCACTTT

v_call: TRBV5-1
j_call: TRBJ2-3
clone_size: .
d_call: TRBD2
cdr3_aa: CASSLVAGSTDTQYF
cdr3_nt: TGCGCCAGCAGCTTGGTAGCGGGGAGCACAGATACGCAGTATTTT

v_call: TRBV6-5
j_call: TRBJ1-1
clone_size: .
d_call: TRBD1
cdr3_aa: CASRARTGVSEAFF
cdr3_nt: TGTGCCAGCAGGGCTCGGACAGGAGTGTCTGAAGCTTTCTTT

v_call: TRBV7-3
j_call: TRBJ1-1
clone_size: .
d_call: .
cdr3_aa: CASSAGATNTEAFF
cdr3_nt: TGTGCCAGCAGCGCAGGGGCCACGAACACTGAAGCTTTCTTT

v_call: TRBV10-3
j_call: TRBJ2-3
clone_size: .
d_call: .
cdr3_aa: CAISESGGTDTQYF
cdr3_nt: TGTGCCATCAGTGAGTCGGGAGGAACAGATACGCAGTATTTT

v_call: TRBV5-6
j_call: TRBJ2-7
clone_size: .
d_call: .
cdr3_aa: CASSLGPGGEQYF
cdr3_nt: TGTGCCAGCAGCTTGGGGCCGGGCGGCGAGCAGTACTTC

v_call: TRBV9
j_call: TRBJ1-2
clone_size: once
d_call: .
cdr3_aa: CASSREGYGYTF
cdr3_nt: TGTGCCAGCAGCCGGGAGGGCTATGGCTACACCTTC

v_call: TRBV6-1
j_call: TRBJ1-2
clone_size: many
d_call: .
cdr3_aa: CASSEGPDISNYGYTF
cdr3_nt: TGTGCCAGCAGTGAAGGGCCGGACATCTCTAACTATGGCTACACCTTC

v_call: TRBV10-1
j_call: TRBJ2-3
clone_size: .
d_call: TRBD2
cdr3_aa: CASSKGLAGTDTQYF
cdr3_nt: TGCGCCAGCAGTAAAGGACTAGCGGGCACAGATACGCAGTATTTT

v_call: TRBV11-2
j_call: TRBJ1-3
clone_size: .
d_call: .
cdr3_aa: CASSSGRRGTNTIYF
cdr3_nt: TGTGCCAGCAGCTCTGGACGTAGAGGCACAAACACCATATATTTT

v_call: TRBV7-3
j_call: TRBJ2-2
clone_size: .
d_call: .
cdr3_aa: CASSKNANTGELFF
cdr3_nt: TGTGCCAGCAGCAAAAACGCGAACACCGGGGAGCTGTTTTTT

v_call: TRBV19
j_call: TRBJ2-7
clone_size: .
d_call: .
cdr3_aa: CASSITRYEQYF
cdr3_nt: TGTGCCAGTAGTATTACGCGCTACGAGCAGTACTTC

v_call: TRBV6-1
j_call: TRBJ2-1
clone_size: .
d_call: TRBD2
cdr3_aa: CASTSGTTYNEQFF
cdr3_nt: TGTGCCAGTACTAGCGGGACTACCTACAATGAGCAGTTCTTC

v_call: TRBV5-1
j_call: TRBJ2-1
clone_size: .
d_call: .
cdr3_aa: CASSLVSVGTYNEQFF
cdr3_nt: TGCGCCAGCAGCTTGGTTTCGGTGGGAACCTACAATGAGCAGTTCTTC

v_call: TRBV11-2
j_call: TRBJ1-1
clone_size: .
d_call: .
cdr3_aa: CASSSRGGPNTEAFF
cdr3_nt: TGTGCCAGCAGCTCGAGAGGGGGTCCCAACACTGAAGCTTTCTTT

v_call: TRBV18
j_call: TRBJ2-1
clone_size: .
d_call: .
cdr3_aa: CASSPRVGSGNEQFF
cdr3_nt: TGTGCCAGCTCACCACGGGTTGGATCGGGCAATGAGCAGTTCTTC

v_call: TRBV5-1
j_call: TRBJ1-4
clone_size: .
d_call: TRBD1
cdr3_aa: CASSLGGTAFNEKLFF
cdr3_nt: TGCGCCAGCAGCTTGGGCGGGACAGCCTTTAATGAAAAACTGTTTTTT

v_call: TRBV6-6
j_call: TRBJ2-7
clone_size: few
d_call: TRBD1
cdr3_aa: CASIRPGTDSDEQYF
cdr3_nt: TGTGCCAGCATCCGACCCGGGACAGATTCCGACGAGCAGTACTTC

v_call: TRBV9
j_call: TRBJ1-2
clone_size: .
d_call: .
cdr3_aa: CASTPDGGYGYTF
cdr3_nt: TGTGCCAGCACCCCAGATGGGGGCTATGGCTACACCTTC

v_call: TRBV30
j_call: TRBJ1-5
clone_size: .
d_call: .
cdr3_aa: CAWSVAGYQPQHF
cdr3_nt: TGTGCCTGGAGTGTCGCAGGGTATCAGCCCCAGCATTTT

v_call: TRBV28
j_call: TRBJ1-2
clone_size: .
d_call: .
cdr3_aa: CASSYGANYGYTF
cdr3_nt: TGTGCCAGCAGTTATGGGGCCAACTATGGCTACACCTTC

v_call: TRBV6-1
j_call: TRBJ1-6
clone_size: .
d_call: TRBD1
cdr3_aa: CASRETGPAPLHF
cdr3_nt: TGTGCCAGCAGGGAGACAGGGCCGGCACCCCTCCACTTT

v_call: TRBV7-9
j_call: TRBJ1-2
clone_size: few
d_call: .
cdr3_aa: CASSLGRMGGYTF
cdr3_nt: TGTGCCAGCAGCTTAGGCCGGATGGGGGGCTACACCTTC

v_call: TRBV27
j_call: TRBJ2-3
clone_size: few
d_call: .
cdr3_aa: CASSPTPRASTDTQYF
cdr3_nt: TGTGCCAGCAGTCCTACCCCCAGGGCCAGCACAGATACGCAGTATTTT

v_call: TRBV11-2
j_call: TRBJ2-3
clone_size: .
d_call: .
cdr3_aa: CASSPRGGSTDTQYF
cdr3_nt: TGTGCCAGCAGCCCCCGAGGGGGGAGCACAGATACGCAGTATTTT

v_call: TRBV4-1
j_call: TRBJ2-1
clone_size: .
d_call: TRBD2
cdr3_aa: CASSRQRETYNEQFF
cdr3_nt: TGCGCCAGCAGCCGCCAGCGGGAGACATACAATGAGCAGTTCTTC

v_call: TRBV7-9
j_call: TRBJ2-7
clone_size: .
d_call: .
cdr3_aa: CATFGRYEQHF
cdr3_nt: TGTGCCACCTTCGGACGGTACGAGCAGCACTTC

v_call: TRBV9
j_call: TRBJ2-5
clone_size: once
d_call: .
cdr3_aa: CASSPSGETQYF
cdr3_nt: TGTGCCAGCAGCCCGAGTGGCGAGACCCAGTACTTC

v_call: TRBV6-5
j_call: TRBJ2-3
clone_size: .
d_call: .
cdr3_aa: CASSYGGRVITDTQYF
cdr3_nt: TGTGCCAGCAGTTACGGCGGGCGGGTGATCACAGATACGCAGTATTTT

v_call: TRBV4-3
j_call: TRBJ1-4
clone_size: .
d_call: TRBD1
cdr3_aa: CASSSSPGQGNEKLFF
cdr3_nt: TGCGCCAGCAGCAGTTCCCCGGGACAGGGGAATGAAAAACTGTTTTTT

v_call: TRBV6-1
j_call: TRBJ2-1
clone_size: .
d_call: .
cdr3_aa: CATSAWTDELFF
cdr3_nt: TGTGCCACCTCTGCTTGGACAGATGAGCTGTTCTTC

v_call: TRBV6-5
j_call: TRBJ1-1
clone_size: .
d_call: .
cdr3_aa: CASTLDLTETEAFF
cdr3_nt: TGTGCCAGCACCCTGGACTTGACTGAGACTGAAGCTTTCTTT

v_call: TRBV5-5
j_call: TRBJ2-7
clone_size: .
d_call: .
cdr3_aa: CASSLIFGHSYEQYF
cdr3_nt: TGTGCCAGCAGCCTAATCTTTGGGCACTCCTACGAGCAGTACTTC

v_call: TRBV5-1
j_call: TRBJ1-3
clone_size: .
d_call: TRBD1
cdr3_aa: CARVQGAPGNTIYF
cdr3_nt: TGCGCCAGGGTACAGGGGGCCCCTGGAAACACCATATATTTT

v_call: TRBV7-3
j_call: TRBJ2-1
clone_size: .
d_call: TRBD2
cdr3_aa: CASSSRTSGSSYNEQFF
cdr3_nt: TGTGCCAGCAGCTCGAGGACTAGCGGGAGCTCCTACAATGAGCAGTTCTTC

v_call: TRBV28
j_call: TRBJ2-7
clone_size: .
d_call: TRBD2
cdr3_aa: CASRNGGVTYEQYF
cdr3_nt: TGTGCCAGCAGAAACGGGGGGGTAACCTACGAGCAGTACTTC

v_call: TRBV6-5
j_call: TRBJ2-7
clone_size: .
d_call: .
cdr3_aa: CASSYSDLSYEQYF
cdr3_nt: TGTGCCAGCAGTTACTCTGACCTCTCCTACGAGCAGTACTTC

v_call: TRBV7-9
j_call: TRBJ1-5
clone_size: few
d_call: .
cdr3_aa: CASSRDDRRNQPQHF
cdr3_nt: TGTGCCAGCAGCCGAGACGACAGGCGCAATCAGCCCCAGCATTTT